Listed below are T cell receptor beta chains from one sample, sequenced in a study of technical replicates of blood from a few donors. The method was immunoSEQ multiplex PCR; TCRdb's version includes in-frame clones alone and lacks a portion of them. The sample records tens of thousands of clones, 89% being singletons. Sequencing used T cells isolated from PBMCs. The source of these receptors is a human donor in good health. Both conserved end residues are part of each CDR3. The order of the fields is J gene, V gene, D gene, clone size, CDR3 DNA, CDR3 protein. A D gene is named only where the DNA matches it firmly. Only part of the rows carry a size: once, few, many, or a class if the clone is expanded.

J gene: TRBJ2-5; V gene: TRBV6-5; D gene: TRBD2; clone size: once; CDR3 DNA: TGTGCCAGCAGCGGACTAGCGCAAGAGACCCAGTACTTC; CDR3 protein: CASSGLAQETQYF
J gene: TRBJ2-7; V gene: TRBV5-4; D gene: .; clone size: .; CDR3 DNA: TGTGCCAGCAGCTTAGACAGAATATACGAGCAGTACTTC; CDR3 protein: CASSLDRIYEQYF
J gene: TRBJ2-1; V gene: TRBV11-2; D gene: TRBD2; clone size: .; CDR3 DNA: TGTGCCAGCAGCTTAGTAGGCAGCGGGAGGGCCGGGTATGAGCAGTTCTTC; CDR3 protein: CASSLVGSGRAGYEQFF
J gene: TRBJ2-7; V gene: TRBV11-1; D gene: .; clone size: .; CDR3 DNA: TGTGCCAGCAGCTTTAAACAGGGCTACGAGCAGTACTTC; CDR3 protein: CASSFKQGYEQYF
J gene: TRBJ2-1; V gene: TRBV2; D gene: TRBD2; clone size: .; CDR3 DNA: TGTGCCAGCAGTGTTCCCACCTCTCCATCAATAGCGGGAGGGTTGCTAGCCTACAATGAGCAGTTCTTC; CDR3 protein: CASSVPTSPSIAGGLLAYNEQFF
J gene: TRBJ2-7; V gene: TRBV21-1; D gene: .; clone size: .; CDR3 DNA: TGTGCCAGCAGCAGTCCCGCGAGGGGCTGGCGGGGGGCCTACGAGCAGTACTTC; CDR3 protein: CASSSPARGWRGAYEQYF
J gene: TRBJ2-1; V gene: TRBV7-6; D gene: .; clone size: .; CDR3 DNA: TGTGCCAGCAGGTCCCCGACGGCAGGCTCCTCCTACAATGAGCAGTTCTTC; CDR3 protein: CASRSPTAGSSYNEQFF
J gene: TRBJ2-5; V gene: TRBV29-1; D gene: .; clone size: .; CDR3 DNA: TGCAGCGTTGGCAGGGAAGAGACCCAGTACTTC; CDR3 protein: CSVGREETQYF
J gene: TRBJ1-4; V gene: TRBV6-5; D gene: .; clone size: .; CDR3 DNA: TGTGCCAGCAGTTATTCAGGGGTAAATGAAAAACTGTTTTTT; CDR3 protein: CASSYSGVNEKLFF
J gene: TRBJ2-3; V gene: TRBV7-3; D gene: .; clone size: .; CDR3 DNA: TGTGCCAGCAGCCCAGGCACAGATACGCAGTATTTT; CDR3 protein: CASSPGTDTQYF
J gene: TRBJ2-5; V gene: TRBV7-2; D gene: .; clone size: .; CDR3 DNA: TGTGCCAGCAGCCTAAAAGAGACCCAGTACTTC; CDR3 protein: CASSLKETQYF
J gene: TRBJ1-4; V gene: TRBV9; D gene: .; clone size: .; CDR3 DNA: TGTGCCAGCAGCGTAGCTCGGGGGGGGGATGAAAAACTGTTTTTT; CDR3 protein: CASSVARGGDEKLFF
J gene: TRBJ2-1; V gene: TRBV2; D gene: .; clone size: .; CDR3 DNA: TGTGCCAGCAGGTGGGGCTCGAGCTCCTACAATGAGCAGTTCTTC; CDR3 protein: CASRWGSSSYNEQFF
J gene: TRBJ2-1; V gene: TRBV27; D gene: TRBD2; clone size: .; CDR3 DNA: TGTGCCAGCAGTCCAACTGGGACTAGCGGGTCTTATCAGGGTGAGCAGTTCTTC; CDR3 protein: CASSPTGTSGSYQGEQFF
J gene: TRBJ2-3; V gene: TRBV4-1; D gene: .; clone size: .; CDR3 DNA: TGCGCCAGCAGCCAAGATGATATCGGGGGCACAGATACGCAGTATTTT; CDR3 protein: CASSQDDIGGTDTQYF
J gene: TRBJ2-1; V gene: TRBV7-9; D gene: .; clone size: .; CDR3 DNA: TGTGCCAGCAGCTCGACTCGACTGGAATCCTACAATGAGCAGTTCTTC; CDR3 protein: CASSSTRLESYNEQFF
J gene: TRBJ2-3; V gene: TRBV5-4; D gene: TRBD1; clone size: once; CDR3 DNA: TGTGCCAGCAGCCTCGGGACAGGGGGAGATACGCAGTATTTT; CDR3 protein: CASSLGTGGDTQYF
J gene: TRBJ1-2; V gene: TRBV28; D gene: TRBD1; clone size: .; CDR3 DNA: TGTGCCAGCAGTTTAGTAACAGGGGATGGGTTATATGGCTACACCTTC; CDR3 protein: CASSLVTGDGLYGYTF
J gene: TRBJ2-2; V gene: TRBV7-9; D gene: TRBD1; clone size: .; CDR3 DNA: TGTGCCAGCAGCTCCCTAGAAGGACAGGAGCTTGCCGGGGAGCTGTTTTTT; CDR3 protein: CASSSLEGQELAGELFF
J gene: TRBJ1-2; V gene: TRBV11-2; D gene: TRBD1; clone size: once; CDR3 DNA: TGTGCCAGCAGCCCGACAGGGGGCCTCAACTATGGCTACACCTTC; CDR3 protein: CASSPTGGLNYGYTF
J gene: TRBJ2-7; V gene: TRBV7-9; D gene: TRBD1; clone size: .; CDR3 DNA: TGTGCCAGCAAGCTTCAGGGGGCTGAAGAGCAGTACTTC; CDR3 protein: CASKLQGAEEQYF
J gene: TRBJ2-1; V gene: TRBV6-1; D gene: TRBD2; clone size: few; CDR3 DNA: TGTGCCAGCAGTGACCCTCTTAGCGGGAGCTATGAGCAGTTCTTC; CDR3 protein: CASSDPLSGSYEQFF
J gene: TRBJ1-2; V gene: TRBV6-5; D gene: TRBD1; clone size: .; CDR3 DNA: TGTGCCAGCAGCCCAGGGACAGGTTCCGGCTACACCTTC; CDR3 protein: CASSPGTGSGYTF
J gene: TRBJ2-7; V gene: TRBV2; D gene: TRBD1; clone size: .; CDR3 DNA: TGTGCCAGCACCCTGGACAGGGCGGGCTCCTACGAGCAGTACTTC; CDR3 protein: CASTLDRAGSYEQYF
J gene: TRBJ1-1; V gene: TRBV14; D gene: .; clone size: few; CDR3 DNA: TGTGCCAGCAGCCCCTTCGGTGAAGCTTTCTTT; CDR3 protein: CASSPFGEAFF
J gene: TRBJ1-4; V gene: TRBV5-1; D gene: .; clone size: .; CDR3 DNA: TGCGCCAGCAGCTTGCGTACAGGGAGAGAAGAAAAACTGTTTTTT; CDR3 protein: CASSLRTGREEKLFF
J gene: TRBJ1-5; V gene: TRBV6-1; D gene: TRBD1; clone size: few; CDR3 DNA: TGTGCCAGCGGACAGGGAAATCAGCCCCAGCATTTT; CDR3 protein: CASGQGNQPQHF
J gene: TRBJ2-7; V gene: TRBV20-1; D gene: .; clone size: once; CDR3 DNA: TGCAGTGCTTTGACTAGCTACGAGCAGTACTTC; CDR3 protein: CSALTSYEQYF
J gene: TRBJ1-2; V gene: TRBV28; D gene: .; clone size: few; CDR3 DNA: TGTGCCAGCCGGGGACTAGAGGGCTACACCTTC; CDR3 protein: CASRGLEGYTF
J gene: TRBJ2-1; V gene: TRBV7-3; D gene: .; clone size: .; CDR3 DNA: TGTGCCAGCAGCTCTGGGGCGGGAACGAATGAGCAGTTCTTC; CDR3 protein: CASSSGAGTNEQFF
J gene: TRBJ2-7; V gene: TRBV6-5; D gene: TRBD1; clone size: .; CDR3 DNA: TGTGCCAGCAGTAGACAGGGGTATGACGAGCAGTACTTC; CDR3 protein: CASSRQGYDEQYF
J gene: TRBJ1-2; V gene: TRBV9; D gene: .; clone size: .; CDR3 DNA: TGTGCCAGCAGCGTGGCTGATGACTATGGCTACACCTTC; CDR3 protein: CASSVADDYGYTF
J gene: TRBJ1-1; V gene: TRBV29-1; D gene: .; clone size: .; CDR3 DNA: TGCAGCGTTGCCGGGACCGGGGGCACTGAAGCTTTCTTT; CDR3 protein: CSVAGTGGTEAFF
J gene: TRBJ2-7; V gene: TRBV6-5; D gene: TRBD1; clone size: .; CDR3 DNA: TGTGCCAGCAGAACTGACAGGGACCACGAGCAGTACTTC; CDR3 protein: CASRTDRDHEQYF
J gene: TRBJ2-3; V gene: TRBV5-5; D gene: .; clone size: .; CDR3 DNA: TGTGCCAGCAGCTTAGGACACACTTCTAGCACAGATACGCAGTATTTT; CDR3 protein: CASSLGHTSSTDTQYF
J gene: TRBJ2-7; V gene: TRBV5-1; D gene: TRBD2; clone size: .; CDR3 DNA: TGCGCCAGCAGGATCGGGGGGGAAGGGGGCGAGCAGTACTTC; CDR3 protein: CASRIGGEGGEQYF
J gene: TRBJ2-5; V gene: TRBV7-3; D gene: TRBD1; clone size: .; CDR3 DNA: TGTGCCAGCAGCCTGGACAGGGCCCAAGAGACCCAGTACTTC; CDR3 protein: CASSLDRAQETQYF
J gene: TRBJ1-1; V gene: TRBV7-6; D gene: TRBD1; clone size: .; CDR3 DNA: TGTGCCAGCAGCCTTCAGGGGGCTAACACTGAAGCTTTCTTT; CDR3 protein: CASSLQGANTEAFF
J gene: TRBJ2-7; V gene: TRBV11-2; D gene: .; clone size: once; CDR3 DNA: TGTGCCAGCAGCTTAGATCCCCCGTCCAGGGAGCAGTACTTC; CDR3 protein: CASSLDPPSREQYF
J gene: TRBJ2-5; V gene: TRBV18; D gene: TRBD1; clone size: .; CDR3 DNA: TGTGCCAGCTCACTACTCGACAGGGAAGAGACCCAGTACTTC; CDR3 protein: CASSLLDREETQYF
J gene: TRBJ1-1; V gene: TRBV18; D gene: .; clone size: .; CDR3 DNA: TGTGCCAGCTCACCAGTTGGAGGGTACACTGAAGCTTTCTTT; CDR3 protein: CASSPVGGYTEAFF
J gene: TRBJ2-7; V gene: TRBV6-5; D gene: TRBD1; clone size: .; CDR3 DNA: TGTGCCAGCAGGCCGGGACAGATCTACGAGCAGTACTTC; CDR3 protein: CASRPGQIYEQYF
J gene: TRBJ1-3; V gene: TRBV6-6; D gene: .; clone size: .; CDR3 DNA: TGTGCCAGCGCGGTACTTTCCTCTGGAAACACCATATATTTT; CDR3 protein: CASAVLSSGNTIYF
J gene: TRBJ1-5; V gene: TRBV27; D gene: TRBD1; clone size: once; CDR3 DNA: TGTGCCAGCAGTTTAATCAGGGGGATCCATCAGCCCCAGCATTTT; CDR3 protein: CASSLIRGIHQPQHF
J gene: TRBJ1-2; V gene: TRBV4-1; D gene: TRBD1; clone size: .; CDR3 DNA: TGCGCCAGCAGCCCAGGAGGACAGGGTAAGGAGGATGGCTACACCTTC; CDR3 protein: CASSPGGQGKEDGYTF
J gene: TRBJ2-3; V gene: TRBV9; D gene: TRBD2; clone size: .; CDR3 DNA: TGTGCCAGCAGCCATCCCGGACTAGCGGGCAGCACAGATACGCAGTATTTT; CDR3 protein: CASSHPGLAGSTDTQYF
J gene: TRBJ2-4; V gene: TRBV21-1; D gene: .; clone size: .; CDR3 DNA: TGTGCCAGCCTCCTCACAGGGTATAACACCAAAAACATTCAGTACTTC; CDR3 protein: CASLLTGYNTKNIQYF
J gene: TRBJ2-3; V gene: TRBV4-3; D gene: TRBD2; clone size: .; CDR3 DNA: TGCGCCAGCAGCCAAGACGTAGCGGGAGGGCGAGATACGCAGTATTTT; CDR3 protein: CASSQDVAGGRDTQYF
J gene: TRBJ2-1; V gene: TRBV29-1; D gene: TRBD1; clone size: once; CDR3 DNA: TGCAGCGGTAGACAGGGGTTGAATGAGCAGTTCTTC; CDR3 protein: CSGRQGLNEQFF
J gene: TRBJ1-5; V gene: TRBV2; D gene: .; clone size: .; CDR3 DNA: TGTGCCAGTAGGGGCCCAATCTCGGATAGCAATCAGCCCCAGCATTTT; CDR3 protein: CASRGPISDSNQPQHF
J gene: TRBJ2-4; V gene: TRBV13; D gene: .; clone size: .; CDR3 DNA: TGTGCCAGCAGCCAAGGGACTGAAGCAGCCAAAAACATTCAGTACTTC; CDR3 protein: CASSQGTEAAKNIQYF
J gene: TRBJ1-2; V gene: TRBV9; D gene: TRBD1; clone size: .; CDR3 DNA: TGTGCCAGCAGCGGGACAGGGTATGGCTACACCTTC; CDR3 protein: CASSGTGYGYTF
J gene: TRBJ2-1; V gene: TRBV19; D gene: .; clone size: .; CDR3 DNA: TGTGCCAGTAGTATAGGCCTAGCTCCGAATGAGCAGTTCTTC; CDR3 protein: CASSIGLAPNEQFF
J gene: TRBJ2-2; V gene: TRBV5-4; D gene: TRBD1; clone size: .; CDR3 DNA: TGTGCCAGCAGCTTGTTTTACGGGACAGACAACACCGGGGAGCTGTTTTTT; CDR3 protein: CASSLFYGTDNTGELFF
J gene: TRBJ1-2; V gene: TRBV19; D gene: TRBD1; clone size: .; CDR3 DNA: TGTGCCATCCCGACCCCAATGACAGGGAACTATGGCTACACCTTC; CDR3 protein: CAIPTPMTGNYGYTF
J gene: TRBJ2-3; V gene: TRBV6-5; D gene: TRBD1; clone size: .; CDR3 DNA: TGTGCCAGCAGTTACTATGGGACAGGGTATCAAGATACGCAGTATTTT; CDR3 protein: CASSYYGTGYQDTQYF
J gene: TRBJ2-7; V gene: TRBV18; D gene: TRBD2; clone size: once; CDR3 DNA: TGTGCCAGCTCAACTAGCGGGGGGGAGAGGTACGAGCAGTACTTC; CDR3 protein: CASSTSGGERYEQYF
J gene: TRBJ1-2; V gene: TRBV28; D gene: .; clone size: .; CDR3 DNA: TGTGCCAGCAGTTTTCAGGTTGCGTGGGGCTACACCTTC; CDR3 protein: CASSFQVAWGYTF